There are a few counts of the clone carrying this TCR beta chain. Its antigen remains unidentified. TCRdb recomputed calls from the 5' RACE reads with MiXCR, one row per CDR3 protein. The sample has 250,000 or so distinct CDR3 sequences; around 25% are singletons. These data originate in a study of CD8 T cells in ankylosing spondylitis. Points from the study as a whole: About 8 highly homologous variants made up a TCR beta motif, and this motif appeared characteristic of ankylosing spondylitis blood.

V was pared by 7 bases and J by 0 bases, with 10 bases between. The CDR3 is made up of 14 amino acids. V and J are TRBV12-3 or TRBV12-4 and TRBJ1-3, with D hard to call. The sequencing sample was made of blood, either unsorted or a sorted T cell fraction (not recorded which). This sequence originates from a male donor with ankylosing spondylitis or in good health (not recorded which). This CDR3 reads CASITLSSGNTIYF. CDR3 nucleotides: TGTGCCAGCATTACCCTTAGCTCTGGAAACACCATATATTTT.